This TCR beta chain comes out of a study of blood T cell repertoires in COVID-19. About the study: Samples of COVID-19 (acute and convalescent) were obtained from the United States, Italy and Spain.

The CDR3 loop spans 15 amino acids. Per germline, CDR1 MNHEY and CDR2 SVGEGT. V lost 3 bases and J lost 0, with 10 bases in between. The assay was immunoSEQ multiplex PCR, and TCRdb's table has in-frame clones only and misses some. Here the sample spans tens of thousands of clones, approximately 88% being singletons. The sequencing sample was made of peripheral blood. The gene calls are TRBV6-2 or TRBV6-3 and TRBJ2-3, with D unclear. This sequence originates from a woman in her 50s with acute or convalescent COVID-19. CDR3 region: CASSYPGLSTDTQYF. The CDR3 DNA reads as TGTGCCAGCAGTTATCCAGGTCTAAGCACAGATACGCAGTATTTT.